This T cell receptor (beta chain) came from a study of cytomegalovirus exposure and HLA in healthy donors. At the level of the study: Sequencing of 150 million to 200 million T cells in an earlier analysis found 100 million or so unique TCR beta sequences.

The CDR3 loop spans 13 amino acids. V shed 4 bases and J shed 6 bases, with 11 bases lying between them. The germline V gene encodes CDR1 SGHRS and CDR2 YFSETQ. This clone was counted only a few times. Its cognate antigen is unknown. The study, taken as a whole, reports: Sequencing had likely introduced a cluster of highly shared sequence variants as an artifact.

The PCR was carried out with 60 Vbeta primers and 13 Jbeta primers. The assay was immunoSEQ multiplex PCR, and TCRdb's table has in-frame clones only and misses some. There are around 200,000 clones in the sample; less than 85% occur only once, and 0.5% to 0.8% lies in the top ten. This clonotype was obtained from a boy aged 5-17 years in good health and CMV-seronegative. This chain connects TRBV5-1 to TRBJ1-5; tentatively, D is TRBD1 (5 bases). The sequencing sample was made of PBMCs. This chain's CDR3 is CASSESGAQPQHF. The CDR3 nucleotides read TGCGCCAGCAGCGAATCTGGGGCTCAGCCCCAGCATTTT.